This TCR beta chain was documented in a study of primary melanoma T cells and metastatic recurrence (dated by TCRdb to 2020 to 2021). Background for the entire study: The cohort comprised 210 or so primary melanomas of stage T2 to T4, with thickness greater than 1 mm. The study tested whether T-cell fraction and T-cell repertoire clonality in primary melanoma tumors predicted patient outcome. The T-cell fraction measured by TCR beta sequencing was weighed against progression-free survival, the clinical outcome chosen for the comparison. Histopathological grading of tumor-infiltrating lymphocytes served as the comparison point for the T-cell fraction derived from sequencing. Points the paper makes about the study in general: Tumor T-cell fraction was reported to predict progression-free survival independently of thickness, ulceration, mitotic rate and age. Progression-free survival prediction was reportedly improved more by adding T-cell fraction to tumor thickness than by adding any other histopathological variable. The authors presented an effective T-cell-mediated antitumor response in primary melanoma only as a suggestion and not as a demonstrated mechanism. Protection appeared to be conferred by a T-cell fraction above 20% regardless of ulceration status, mitotic rate or nodal disease.

The patients had surgically resected primary melanoma that was considered potentially curable but at risk of metastatic recurrence. CDR3 length: 13 amino acids, cysteine to phenylalanine. Just CDR3 DNA is preserved here, 39 bases in frame from base 1. The germline V gene supplies CDR1 MNHGY and CDR2 SAAAGT. The library came from the immunoSEQ multiplex PCR assay. Primary melanoma tumor tissue underwent high-throughput sequencing of the T-cell receptor beta chain. The paper's data handling went like this. TCRB CDR3 sharing between samples and the distribution of insertions and deletions were included in the repertoire analyses. A gradient-boosted model ranked the predictive value of the T-cell fraction against histopathological variables. TCRdb retrieved this table from immuneACCESS and kept in-frame rearrangements only. Not all clones are present; in checked studies, unresolved V genes account for under half, and no reason is known for the remainder. That table gives V, J and clone size, and the DNA gave D and trimming. The sample includes 400 to 450 clones, with roughly 80% observed a single time. Jointly, the top ten make up over 7% of the sample.

As to this clone: Its recognized antigen is unknown. Its ends do not fully match the called genes, so a read error is possible.

Sequenced sample: melanoma tumor tissue. The chain was built from TRBV6-8 and TRBJ1-6; tentative D gene TRBD1, with 5 bases matching. The source of this sequence is a human donor with melanoma. The nucleotide sequence is given as TGTGCCATCAGTACAGGAAATAATTCACCCCTCCACTTT. This codes for CAISTGNNSPLHF.